The clone carrying this TCR beta chain was seen only a few times. The table came from immunoSEQ multiplex PCR; TCRdb's copy has only in-frame clones and leaves some out. The sample yields about 290,000 clones, 89% seen once. The sample is drawn from a study of blood T cell repertoires in COVID-19. The V end lost 3 bases, the J end lost 5 bases, and 7 bases lay between the germline ends. The CDR3 totals 13 residues. Sequencing was done on a sample of peripheral blood. The TCR comes from a woman in her 30s with COVID-19, enrolled during active disease. The rearrangement links TRBV12-3 or TRBV12-4 to TRBJ1-4, with no clear D. DNA for the CDR3: TGTGCCAGCAGTTTCTTGAGGAATGAAAAACTGTTTTTT. As protein: CASSFLRNEKLFF.